The rows below give T cell receptor beta chains drawn from one sample of a study of cytomegalovirus exposure and HLA in healthy donors. Generated by immunoSEQ multiplex PCR, the TCRdb table keeps only in-frame clones and is missing some. The sample contains fewer than 350,000 clones, 85% to 90% of which appear only once. The sample consisted of PBMCs. These receptors all come from a woman younger than 35 in good health and CMV-seronegative. The CDR3 runs from the conserved cysteine through the conserved F or W. A D gene is named only where the DNA matches it firmly. Clone size is shown for a subset of rows, as once, few, many or a class of expanded clone.

V gene	clone size	D gene	J gene	CDR3 DNA	CDR3 protein
TRBV6-6	.	.	TRBJ2-7	TGTGCCAGCAGCCGCACCGCGGGGAACTCCTACGAGCAGTACTTC	CASSRTAGNSYEQYF
TRBV19	.	.	TRBJ2-3	TGTGCCAGTAGCTGGAATAGCGGCGGCCACACAGATACGCAGTATTTT	CASSWNSGGHTDTQYF
TRBV5-4	.	TRBD1	TRBJ1-1	TGTGCCAGCAGCCAAGACAGGGGGCTTACTGAAGCTTTCTTT	CASSQDRGLTEAFF
TRBV2	.	.	TRBJ1-2	TGTGCCAGCACGGGTGGCTACACCTTC	CASTGGYTF
TRBV15	.	TRBD1	TRBJ1-2	TGTGCCACTTCGGACAGGGCTATCGATGGCTACACCTTC	CATSDRAIDGYTF
TRBV7-9	.	.	TRBJ1-5	TGTGCCAGCAGCTTAGAGTCAGGGCTGGGTCAGCCCCAGCATTTT	CASSLESGLGQPQHF
TRBV9	.	TRBD1	TRBJ1-4	TGTGCCAGCAGCGCCCGTCCCGGGACAGGGGGCAATAGGGAAAAACTGTTTTTT	CASSARPGTGGNREKLFF
TRBV19	.	.	TRBJ2-1	TGTGCCAGTTCGGGGTCCTACAATGAGCAGTTCTTC	CASSGSYNEQFF
TRBV19	.	.	TRBJ1-2	TGTGCCAGTAGTTCGGGTTCGGGTGGCTGGGACTATGGCTACACCTTC	CASSSGSGGWDYGYTF
TRBV9	.	TRBD2	TRBJ2-7	TGTGCCAGCAGCGCGAGCGGGGGGGCCTACGAGCAGTACTTC	CASSASGGAYEQYF
TRBV5-1	once	TRBD2	TRBJ2-2	TGCGCCAGCAGCTCCCTAGCGGAATTAAACACCGGGGAGCTGTTTTTT	CASSSLAELNTGELFF
TRBV21-1	.	.	TRBJ1-1	TGTGCCAGCAGCAGGGACAGTATGAACACTGAAGCTTTCTTT	CASSRDSMNTEAFF
TRBV5-3	.	TRBD2	TRBJ2-3	TGTGCCAGAAGCCACAAAGGACTAGCGGGGGCCCGTGGGCAGTATTTT	CARSHKGLAGARGQYF
TRBV5-1	.	.	TRBJ2-1	TGCGCCAGCAGCTCAGTAGCTGTCCCTCGCTACAATGAGCAGTTCTTC	CASSSVAVPRYNEQFF
TRBV7-9	.	TRBD1	TRBJ2-5	TGTGCCAGCAGCTTAATCAATACAGGGGGAGGGACCCAGTACTTC	CASSLINTGGGTQYF
TRBV5-1	.	TRBD1	TRBJ1-6	TGCGCCAGCAGTTCGGGACAGGAAAATTCACCCCTCCACTTT	CASSSGQENSPLHF
TRBV5-4	.	TRBD1	TRBJ1-2	TGTGCCAGCAGCGCCGGGGACAGGGGTACAGTTGACTACACCTTC	CASSAGDRGTVDYTF
TRBV10-3	.	.	TRBJ2-1	TGTGCCATCAGTGCTAGCCCCCCCTCCTACAATGAGCAGTTCTTC	CAISASPPSYNEQFF
TRBV29-1	.	TRBD1	TRBJ2-3	TGCAGCGTTGAAGATCAGGCCCCGGGACAGGGAAGAGATACGCAGTATTTT	CSVEDQAPGQGRDTQYF
TRBV18	.	TRBD1	TRBJ1-4	TGTGCCAGCTCACCCGGACAGGGGGTCGCTAATGAAAAACTGTTTTTT	CASSPGQGVANEKLFF
TRBV9	.	.	TRBJ1-1	TGTGCCAGCAGCGCCCCAAACTCTGAAGCTTTCTTT	CASSAPNSEAFF
TRBV13	.	TRBD1	TRBJ2-7	TGTGCCAGCACCATAAGGGACAGTCCCTACGAGCAGTACTTC	CASTIRDSPYEQYF